Listed below are T cell receptor beta chains from one sample, sequenced in a study of blood T cell repertoires in COVID-19. Sequencing was performed with immunoSEQ multiplex PCR; in TCRdb, only in-frame clones are kept and a portion is missing. The sample shows roughly 72,000 clones, 82% of them seen only once. Sequencing input: peripheral blood. These receptors were obtained from a woman older than 75 with acute or convalescent COVID-19. Each CDR3 is given with its conserved first and last residue. Fields, in order: V gene, D gene, J gene, clone size, CDR3 DNA, CDR3 protein. D genes are given only for firm matches. For some rows the clone size is stated as once, few or many, or as a class when expanded; others skip it.

>TRBV30|TRBD1|TRBJ1-1|few
TGTGCCTGGAGTGCGGGACAGGGGAACACTGAAGCTTTCTTT
CAWSAGQGNTEAFF
>TRBV12-5|.|TRBJ1-1|.
TGTGCTAGTGGTTTGGGCAGGGACACTGAAGCTTTCTTT
CASGLGRDTEAFF
>TRBV11-2|.|TRBJ1-1|.
TGTGCCAGCAGCTTAAGACAGACCAATGAAGCTTTCTTT
CASSLRQTNEAFF
>TRBV5-1|.|TRBJ1-1|.
TGCGCCAGCAGCTTGGACCCTGGAGGGTTAACTGAAGCTTTCTTT
CASSLDPGGLTEAFF
>TRBV7-2|TRBD1|TRBJ1-5|.
TGTGCCAGCAGCCAGGGACAGGGGGCGAGGCCCCAGCATTTT
CASSQGQGARPQHF
>TRBV27|TRBD1|TRBJ1-6|.
TGTGCCAGCAGTTTATGGGGGACAGGAACGAGCTCCTATAATTCACCCCTCCACTTT
CASSLWGTGTSSYNSPLHF
>TRBV7-9|.|TRBJ2-1|.
TGTGCCAGCAGCCAGACCCTGACCGGGCGGGATGAGCAGTTCTTC
CASSQTLTGRDEQFF
>TRBV5-1|.|TRBJ2-7|.
TGCGCCAGCAGCGTACAGGGTACAGCCTACGAGCAGTACTTC
CASSVQGTAYEQYF
>TRBV5-4|.|TRBJ2-1|.
TGTGCCAGCAGCCTCCAGACTAGTGGGTACGAGCAGTTCTTC
CASSLQTSGYEQFF
>TRBV7-9|TRBD2|TRBJ2-5|.
TGTGCCAACGGGAGGAGCGGGAGGAAAGAGACCCAGTACTTC
CANGRSGRKETQYF
>TRBV28|.|TRBJ2-7|.
TGTGCCAGTGTAACCCAGGGATTGAGATCCTACGAGCAGTACTTC
CASVTQGLRSYEQYF
>TRBV2|TRBD1|TRBJ2-3|.
TGTGCCAGCTCAAGCCCGGGACAGGGGGCGGGAAATACGCAGTATTTT
CASSSPGQGAGNTQYF
>TRBV15|.|TRBJ2-5|once
TGTGCCACCAGCAGATCCTTACAGAGGGTCGGGTACAAGGAGACCCAGTACTTC
CATSRSLQRVGYKETQYF
>TRBV29-1|.|TRBJ1-2|.
TGCAGCGTTACCCCGTCAGTGAACTATGGCTACACCTTC
CSVTPSVNYGYTF
>TRBV5-1|.|TRBJ2-5|once
TGCGCCAGCAGCTTGGGGCCGGGAATCCAAGAGACCCAGTACTTC
CASSLGPGIQETQYF